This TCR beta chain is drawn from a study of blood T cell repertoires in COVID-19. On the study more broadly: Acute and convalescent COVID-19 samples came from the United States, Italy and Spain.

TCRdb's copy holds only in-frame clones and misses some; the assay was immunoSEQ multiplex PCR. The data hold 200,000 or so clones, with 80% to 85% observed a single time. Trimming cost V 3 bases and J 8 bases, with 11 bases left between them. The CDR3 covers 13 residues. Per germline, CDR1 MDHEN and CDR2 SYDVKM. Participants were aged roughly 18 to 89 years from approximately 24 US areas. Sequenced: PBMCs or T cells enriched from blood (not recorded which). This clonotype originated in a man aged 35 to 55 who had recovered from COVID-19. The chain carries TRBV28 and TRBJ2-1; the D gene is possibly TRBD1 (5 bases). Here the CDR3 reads CASSLARVHEQFF. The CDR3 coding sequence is TGTGCCAGCAGTTTGGCCAGGGTACATGAGCAGTTCTTC.